This T cell receptor beta chain was profiled in a study of type 1 regulatory T cells. The overall study: This in vitro CD4 product, T-allo10, is enriched for Tr1 cells and alloantigen-specific. Overall study findings and caveats: Type 1 regulatory T cells had a more restricted TCR repertoire than non-type 1 regulatory T cells.

MiXCR, run by TCRdb on the reads, gives a single entry per CDR3 protein. The repertoire holds more than 60,000 distinct CDR3 sequences, with roughly 49% as singletons. Comment on this clonotype: Its antigen is still unknown.

The sequence derives from a human donor in good health. The sequencing sample was made of cultured non-Tr1 T cells, either the whole culture or a sorted T cell fraction (not recorded which).

This CDR3 is CASVAGGTDTQYF. CDR3 nucleotide sequence: TGCGCCAGCGTGGCGGGGGGCACAGATACGCAGTATTTT. This chain uses TRBV10-2 with TRBJ2-3; 7 bases match TRBD2. In germline, CDR1 is WSHSY, CDR2 SAAADI. The CDR3 is made up of 13 amino acids. The trim removed 8 bases at V and 1 base at J, leaving 3 bases unmatched.